This T cell receptor (beta chain) was sequenced during a study of shared clonotypes between healthy human individuals. The wider study: Donors, aged 18 to 49, were a couple of women and a few men. CD4 naive cells filled three plates per donor, CD4 memory three, CD8 naive two and CD8 memory one.

Those who donated, Caucasian adults without exception, all lived in Nashville, Tennessee. A note on this clone: An end of the junction does not agree with germline; a read error may underlie this.

The CDR3 sequence is 19 residues long. Germline CDR1 reads MNHEY; CDR2 reads SMNVEV (reference sequence). Sequencing was at deep level. Profiling relied on immunoSEQ multiplex PCR, and the TCRdb table lists in-frame clones only, not all of them. The data show more than 2,000,000 clones, more than 90% seen once. The chain links TRBV27 to TRBJ1-2; the D is unclear. The clonotype originates from a man aged 18 to 29 in good health. The sequencing sample was made of naive CD4+ T cells sorted from blood. Indicated subset: CD45RA+ positively selected. The DNA for the CDR3 is TGTGCCAGCACTTTACCCCTCGGGAGTCCATTCGACTCGCAAAATGGCTACACCTTC. Its protein is CASTLPLGSPFDSQNGYTF.